These T cell receptor beta chains were read from a single sample in a study of blood T cell repertoires in COVID-19. Sequencing used immunoSEQ multiplex PCR; TCRdb keeps in-frame clones, though not all of them. The sample records 200,000 to 300,000 clones, 84% being singletons. Sample: peripheral blood. The receptor set was obtained from a man aged 45-65 years with acute or convalescent COVID-19. Both conserved end residues are part of each CDR3. The D gene is left open where the match is weak. Clone size is not always given. Where it is, it says once, few, many or a class for expanded clones.

d_call	v_call	j_call	clone_size	cdr3_nt	cdr3_aa
.	TRBV6-1	TRBJ1-6	few	TGTGCCAGCAGTGAAGGGAGTGGCAGCGATAATTCACCCCTCCACTTT	CASSEGSGSDNSPLHF
.	TRBV19	TRBJ2-1	.	TGTGCCAGTAGTCGCGGGGTCTGGAACAATGAGCAGTTCTTC	CASSRGVWNNEQFF
.	TRBV10-1	TRBJ1-1	few	TGCGCCAGCAGTGATGGCCAGTCCATGGCCACTGAAGCTTTCTTT	CASSDGQSMATEAFF
TRBD1	TRBV7-9	TRBJ2-5	.	TGTGCCAGCAGCCCAAGGGGACAGGTGGAACAAGAGACCCAGTACTTC	CASSPRGQVEQETQYF
.	TRBV6-6	TRBJ1-1	.	TGTGCCAGCAGTCCCCGGGCAGGGGCGATGAACACTGAAGCTTTCTTT	CASSPRAGAMNTEAFF
.	TRBV7-6	TRBJ1-1	.	TGTGCCAGCAGCTTAGAGGGTAGCGCCAACACTGAAGCTTTCTTT	CASSLEGSANTEAFF
.	TRBV27	TRBJ2-1	few	TGTGCCAGCAGGCACCTATACAATGAGCAGTTCTTC	CASRHLYNEQFF
TRBD1	TRBV11-3	TRBJ1-1	once	TGTGCCAGCAGCACTCGGGACAGGGGGAATGTCGCTGAAGCTTTCTTT	CASSTRDRGNVAEAFF
.	TRBV18	TRBJ1-2	.	TGTGCCAGCTCCCTACAGGGAACTGAGTATGGCTACACCTTC	CASSLQGTEYGYTF
.	TRBV2	TRBJ1-1	.	TGTGCCAGCAGTGAACTTGGGGGCGCTAGGACTGAAGCTTTCTTT	CASSELGGARTEAFF
.	TRBV7-9	TRBJ2-2	.	TGTGCCAGCAGCTTAGCGAGGAGCGGGAACACCGGGGAGCTGTTTTTT	CASSLARSGNTGELFF
TRBD1	TRBV10-3	TRBJ1-3	.	TGTGCCATCAGTGAGACAGGGGTTGGAAACACCATATATTTT	CAISETGVGNTIYF
TRBD1	TRBV5-1	TRBJ1-1	few	TGCGCCAGCAGCTTACTCCACAGGGGGCGCGGGATGAACACTGAAGCTTTCTTT	CASSLLHRGRGMNTEAFF
.	TRBV5-1	TRBJ1-2	.	TGCGCCAGCAGCTTGGGACAGAACTATGGCTACACCTTC	CASSLGQNYGYTF
TRBD1	TRBV27	TRBJ1-1	.	TGTGCCAGCAGTCTGCAATCAGGGGGCACTGAAGCTTTCTTT	CASSLQSGGTEAFF
TRBD1	TRBV7-9	TRBJ2-5	.	TGTGCCAGCAGCCTGACAGGGCGTAGCGAGACCCAGTACTTC	CASSLTGRSETQYF
TRBD1	TRBV12-5	TRBJ1-1	.	TGTGCTAGTGGTTTGAGGGGACAGGGGACCGAAGCTTTCTTT	CASGLRGQGTEAFF
.	TRBV6-6	TRBJ1-2	.	TGTGCCAGCAGTAGAACAGGGAAAAACTATGGCTACACCTTC	CASSRTGKNYGYTF
TRBD2	TRBV7-9	TRBJ2-2	many	TGTGCCAGCAGTCTACCTATTCGGGAGGCAAACACCGGGGAGCTGTTTTTT	CASSLPIREANTGELFF
TRBD1	TRBV11-1	TRBJ2-3	.	TGTGCCAGCAGCTCCGTGCAGGGGGTTCGTACGCAGTATTTT	CASSSVQGVRTQYF
.	TRBV10-1	TRBJ1-2	.	TGCGCCAGCTCTCGAGAGGGGGGGGCCGACTATGGCTACACCTTC	CASSREGGADYGYTF
.	TRBV20-1	TRBJ1-5	.	TGCATCCCCCCGGGAAAACCCCAGCATTTT	CIPPGKPQHF
TRBD1	TRBV11-3	TRBJ2-5	.	TGTGCCAGCAGCCAGACAGGGGGCGAAGAGACCCAGTACTTC	CASSQTGGEETQYF
.	TRBV7-6	TRBJ2-1	.	TGTGCCAGCAGCCCAAGCTTTACCGGGAGCTCCTACAATGAGCAGTTCTTC	CASSPSFTGSSYNEQFF
.	TRBV5-6	TRBJ1-4	few	TGTGCCAGCAGTTATGGCCACAGGACATGGTTTGAAAAACTGTTTTTT	CASSYGHRTWFEKLFF
TRBD1	TRBV11-3	TRBJ2-5	few	TGTGCCAGCAGCAGTCGACAGGGGCGGGAGACCCAGTACTTC	CASSSRQGRETQYF
.	TRBV20-1	TRBJ2-7	.	TGCAGTGCTCCGGACTCCGGGGAGCAGTACTTC	CSAPDSGEQYF